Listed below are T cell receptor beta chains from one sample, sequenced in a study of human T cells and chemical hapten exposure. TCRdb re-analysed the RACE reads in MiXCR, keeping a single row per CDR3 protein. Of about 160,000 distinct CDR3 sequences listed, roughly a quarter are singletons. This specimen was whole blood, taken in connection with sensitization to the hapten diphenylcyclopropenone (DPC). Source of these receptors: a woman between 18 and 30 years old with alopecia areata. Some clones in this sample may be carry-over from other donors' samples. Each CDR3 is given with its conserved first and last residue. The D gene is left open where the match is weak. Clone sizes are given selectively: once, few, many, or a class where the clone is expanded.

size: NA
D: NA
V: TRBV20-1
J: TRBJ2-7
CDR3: CSARARGSSYEQYF
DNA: TGCAGTGCTCGCGCCCGGGGGAGCTCCTACGAGCAGTACTTC

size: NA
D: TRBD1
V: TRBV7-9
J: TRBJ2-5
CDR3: CASSLGTGLGQETQYF
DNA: TGTGCCAGCAGCTTGGGGACAGGGTTAGGCCAAGAGACCCAGTACTTC

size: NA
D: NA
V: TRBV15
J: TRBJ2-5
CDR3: CATEGLGRETQYF
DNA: TGTGCCACCGAGGGGCTGGGGAGAGAGACCCAGTACTTC

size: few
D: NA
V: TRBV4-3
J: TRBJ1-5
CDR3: CASSPGLESNQPQHF
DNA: TGCGCCAGCAGCCCAGGGTTGGAGAGCAATCAGCCCCAGCATTTT

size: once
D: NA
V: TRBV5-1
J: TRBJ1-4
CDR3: CASSPEPSREKLFF
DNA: TGCGCCAGCAGCCCAGAACCTTCAAGGGAAAAACTGTTTTTT

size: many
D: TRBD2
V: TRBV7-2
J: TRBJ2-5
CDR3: CASSLELAGPQETQYF
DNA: TGTGCCAGCAGCTTAGAACTAGCGGGGCCTCAAGAGACCCAGTACTTC

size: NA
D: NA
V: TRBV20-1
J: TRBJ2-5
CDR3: CSARDPQSETQYF
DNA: TGCAGTGCTAGAGATCCGCAGTCGGAGACCCAGTACTTC

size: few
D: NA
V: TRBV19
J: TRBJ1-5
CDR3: CASSSSEGSLHQPQHF
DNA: TGTGCCAGTAGTAGCTCCGAAGGGAGTCTGCATCAGCCCCAGCATTTT

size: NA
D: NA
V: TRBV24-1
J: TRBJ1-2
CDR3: CATRETARAGYTF
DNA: TGTGCCACCAGAGAGACAGCTCGTGCTGGCTACACCTTC

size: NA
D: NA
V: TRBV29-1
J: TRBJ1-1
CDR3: CSVEIRGMNTEAFF
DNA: TGCAGCGTTGAAATAAGGGGCATGAACACTGAAGCTTTCTTT

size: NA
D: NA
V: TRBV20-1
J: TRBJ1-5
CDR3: CSALPRNSNQPQHF
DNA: TGCAGTGCTCTACCAAGGAACAGCAATCAGCCCCAGCATTTT

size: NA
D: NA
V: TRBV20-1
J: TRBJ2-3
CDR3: CSASLLSTDTQYF
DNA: TGCAGTGCTAGCCTACTGAGCACAGATACGCAGTATTTT

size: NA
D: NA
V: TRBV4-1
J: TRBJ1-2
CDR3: CASSQPPKTGGYTF
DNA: TGCGCCAGCAGCCAACCCCCTAAAACTGGTGGCTACACCTTC

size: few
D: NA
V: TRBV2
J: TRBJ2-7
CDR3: CASKPGRITYEQYF
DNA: TGTGCCAGCAAGCCGGGACGGATTACCTACGAGCAGTACTTC

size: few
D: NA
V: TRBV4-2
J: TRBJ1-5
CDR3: CASSQANRGTQPQHF
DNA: TGTGCCAGCAGCCAAGCGAATCGGGGGACTCAGCCCCAGCATTTT

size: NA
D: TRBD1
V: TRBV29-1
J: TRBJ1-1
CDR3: CSGQGATEAFF
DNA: TGCAGCGGACAGGGGGCCACCGAAGCTTTCTTT

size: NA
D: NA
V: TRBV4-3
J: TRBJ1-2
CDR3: CASSQAVQNYGYTF
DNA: TGCGCCAGCAGCCAGGCCGTCCAGAACTATGGCTACACCTTC

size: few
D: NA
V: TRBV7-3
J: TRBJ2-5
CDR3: CASSISGQETQYF
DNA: TGTGCCAGCAGCATTAGCGGCCAAGAGACCCAGTACTTC

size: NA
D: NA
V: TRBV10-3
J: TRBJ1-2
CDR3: CAISSGTNYGYTF
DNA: TGTGCCATCAGTTCCGGGACTAACTATGGCTACACCTTC

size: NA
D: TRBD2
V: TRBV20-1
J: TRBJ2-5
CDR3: CSARDGGRAQETQYF
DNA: TGCAGTGCTAGAGATGGCGGGAGAGCGCAAGAGACCCAGTACTTC

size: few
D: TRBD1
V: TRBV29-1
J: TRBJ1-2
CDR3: CSLPGTGRYGYTF
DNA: TGCAGCTTACCCGGGACAGGGCGGTATGGCTACACCTTC

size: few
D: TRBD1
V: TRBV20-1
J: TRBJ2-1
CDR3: CSEIPGQGHEQFF
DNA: TGCAGTGAGATTCCGGGACAGGGACATGAGCAGTTCTTC

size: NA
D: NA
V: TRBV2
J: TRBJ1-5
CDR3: CASSGGVQPQHF
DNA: TGTGCCAGCAGTGGAGGGGTTCAGCCCCAGCATTTT

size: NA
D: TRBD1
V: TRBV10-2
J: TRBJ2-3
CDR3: CAHRGSSGSDTQYF
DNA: TGCGCCCACAGGGGGTCCTCTGGGTCAGATACGCAGTATTTT

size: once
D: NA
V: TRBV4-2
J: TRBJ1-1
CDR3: CASSRNTMGTEAFF
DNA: TGTGCCAGCAGCCGGAACACTATGGGGACTGAAGCTTTCTTT

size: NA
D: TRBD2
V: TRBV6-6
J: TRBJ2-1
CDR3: CASSYPLAGRNEQFF
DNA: TGTGCCAGCAGTTACCCACTAGCGGGGCGGAATGAGCAGTTCTTC

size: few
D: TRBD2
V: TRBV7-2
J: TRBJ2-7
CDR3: CASSSGGGLSSYEQYF
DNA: TGTGCCAGCAGCTCGGGCGGGGGGTTGAGTTCCTACGAGCAGTACTTC

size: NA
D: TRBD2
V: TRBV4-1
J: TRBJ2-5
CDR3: CASSYPSGKAETQYF
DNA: TGCGCCAGCAGCTACCCTAGCGGGAAGGCTGAGACCCAGTACTTC

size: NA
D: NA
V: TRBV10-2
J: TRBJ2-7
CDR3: CASRDSEDEQYF
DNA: TGCGCCAGCAGGGACAGTGAGGACGAGCAGTACTTC

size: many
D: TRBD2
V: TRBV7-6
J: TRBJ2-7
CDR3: CASSFSAGGTYEQYF
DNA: TGTGCCAGCAGCTTTTCAGCGGGAGGGACCTACGAGCAGTACTTC

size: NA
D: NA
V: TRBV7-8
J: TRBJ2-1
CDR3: CASSLAGTKRNEQFF
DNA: TGTGCCAGCAGCTTAGCCGGGACAAAAAGAAATGAGCAGTTCTTC

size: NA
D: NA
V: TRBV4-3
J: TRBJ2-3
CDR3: CASSQGDGDTQYF
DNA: TGCGCCAGCAGCCAAGGGGACGGAGATACGCAGTATTTT

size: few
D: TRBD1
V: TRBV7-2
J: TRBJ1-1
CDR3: CASRGDRMNTEAFF
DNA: TGTGCCAGCAGAGGGGACAGGATGAACACTGAAGCTTTCTTT

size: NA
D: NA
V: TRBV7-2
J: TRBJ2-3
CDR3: CASSLGPLAADTQYF
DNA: TGTGCCAGCAGCTTAGGCCCGCTAGCAGCAGATACGCAGTATTTT

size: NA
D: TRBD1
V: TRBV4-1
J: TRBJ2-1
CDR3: CASSSGQGARNEQFF
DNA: TGCGCCAGCAGTTCCGGGCAGGGGGCGCGCAATGAGCAGTTCTTC

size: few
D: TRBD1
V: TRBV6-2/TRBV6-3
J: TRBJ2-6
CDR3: CASSTQGGHRVSGANVLTF
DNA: TGTGCCAGCAGTACACAGGGGGGACACCGCGTCTCTGGGGCCAACGTCCTGACTTTC

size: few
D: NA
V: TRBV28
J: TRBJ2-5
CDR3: CASSLLVQETQYF
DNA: TGTGCCAGCAGTTTATTGGTCCAAGAGACCCAGTACTTC

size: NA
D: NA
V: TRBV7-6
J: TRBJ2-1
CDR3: CASSRGPGVSNEQFF
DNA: TGTGCCAGCAGCAGGGGACCTGGTGTTTCCAATGAGCAGTTCTTC

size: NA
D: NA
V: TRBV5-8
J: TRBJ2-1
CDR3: CASSLREADEQFF
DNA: TGTGCCAGCAGCTTGCGGGAAGCGGATGAGCAGTTCTTC

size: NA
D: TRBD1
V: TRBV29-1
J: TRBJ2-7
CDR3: CSVGTGIYEQYF
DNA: TGCAGCGTTGGGACAGGGATTTACGAGCAGTACTTC

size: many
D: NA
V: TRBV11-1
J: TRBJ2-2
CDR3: CASSITGELFF
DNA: TGTGCCAGCAGCATTACCGGGGAGCTGTTTTTT

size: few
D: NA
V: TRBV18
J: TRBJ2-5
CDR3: CASSSHTKETQYF
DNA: TGTGCCAGCTCATCCCACACAAAAGAGACCCAGTACTTC

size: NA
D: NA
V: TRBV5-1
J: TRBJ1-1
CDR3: CASTHSSPNTEAFF
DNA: TGCGCCAGCACTCATAGCAGCCCGAACACTGAAGCTTTCTTT

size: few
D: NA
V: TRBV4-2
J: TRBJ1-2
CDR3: CASSQEFGRTQMINYGYTF
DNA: TGTGCCAGCAGCCAAGAGTTTGGGCGGACGCAGATGATAAACTATGGCTACACCTTC

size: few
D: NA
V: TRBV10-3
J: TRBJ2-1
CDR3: CAISESGSEQFF
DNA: TGTGCCATCAGTGAGTCGGGAAGTGAGCAGTTCTTC

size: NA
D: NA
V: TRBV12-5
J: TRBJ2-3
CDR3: CASGLVPDGRPRTDTQYF
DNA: TGTGCTAGTGGTTTGGTACCCGATGGGCGGCCAAGGACAGATACGCAGTATTTT